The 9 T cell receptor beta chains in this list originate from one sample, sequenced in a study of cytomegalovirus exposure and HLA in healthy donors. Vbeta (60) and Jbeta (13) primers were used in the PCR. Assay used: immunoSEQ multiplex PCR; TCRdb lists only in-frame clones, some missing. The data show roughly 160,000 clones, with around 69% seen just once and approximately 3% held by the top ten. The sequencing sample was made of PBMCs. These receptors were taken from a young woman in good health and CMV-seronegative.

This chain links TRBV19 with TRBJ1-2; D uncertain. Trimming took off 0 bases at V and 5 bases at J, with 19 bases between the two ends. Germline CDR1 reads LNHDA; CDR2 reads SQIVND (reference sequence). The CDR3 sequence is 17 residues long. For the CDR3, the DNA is TGTGCCAGTAGTATAGACGACGGGATTCCCGTAACTTATGGCTACACCTTC. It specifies CASSIDDGIPVTYGYTF.

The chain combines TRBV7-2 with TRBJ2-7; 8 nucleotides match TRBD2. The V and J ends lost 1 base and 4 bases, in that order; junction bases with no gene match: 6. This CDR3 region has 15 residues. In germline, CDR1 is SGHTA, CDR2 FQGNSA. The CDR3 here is CASSLVAREAYEQYF. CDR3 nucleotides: TGTGCCAGCAGCTTAGTGGCGCGGGAGGCATACGAGCAGTACTTC.

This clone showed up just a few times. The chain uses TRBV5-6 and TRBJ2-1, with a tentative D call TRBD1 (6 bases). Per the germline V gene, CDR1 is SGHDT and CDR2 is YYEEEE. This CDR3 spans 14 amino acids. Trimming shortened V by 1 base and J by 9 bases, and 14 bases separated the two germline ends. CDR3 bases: TGTGCCAGCAGCTTGCTTTGGGGGCAGTTTGAGCAGTTCTTC. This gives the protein CASSLLWGQFEQFF.

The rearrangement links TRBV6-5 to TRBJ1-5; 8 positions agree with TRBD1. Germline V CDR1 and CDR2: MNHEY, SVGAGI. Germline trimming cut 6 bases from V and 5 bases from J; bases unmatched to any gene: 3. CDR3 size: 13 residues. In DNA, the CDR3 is TGTGCCAGCAGCTCGACAGGGGATCAGCCCCAGCATTTT. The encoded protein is CASSSTGDQPQHF.

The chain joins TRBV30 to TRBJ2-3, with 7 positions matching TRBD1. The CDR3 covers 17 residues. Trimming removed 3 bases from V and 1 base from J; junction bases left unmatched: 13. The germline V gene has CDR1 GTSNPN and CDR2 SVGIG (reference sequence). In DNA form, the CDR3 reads TGTGCCTGGAGGGAATATAGGGGGCTACGGGGCACAGATACGCAGTATTTT. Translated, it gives CAWREYRGLRGTDTQYF.

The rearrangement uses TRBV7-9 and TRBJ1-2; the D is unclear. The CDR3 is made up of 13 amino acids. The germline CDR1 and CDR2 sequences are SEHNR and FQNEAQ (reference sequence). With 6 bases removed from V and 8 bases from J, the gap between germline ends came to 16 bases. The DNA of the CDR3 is TGTGCCAGCAGTTTTACAATGGGGAGGGGCTACACCTTC. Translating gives CASSFTMGRGYTF.

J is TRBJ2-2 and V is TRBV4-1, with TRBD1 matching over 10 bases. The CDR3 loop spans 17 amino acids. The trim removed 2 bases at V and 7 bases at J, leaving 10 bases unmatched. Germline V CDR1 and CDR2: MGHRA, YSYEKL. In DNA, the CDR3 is TGCGCCAGCAGCCAAATGCCGGGACAGGGGCTTATCGGGGAGCTGTTTTTT. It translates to CASSQMPGQGLIGELFF.

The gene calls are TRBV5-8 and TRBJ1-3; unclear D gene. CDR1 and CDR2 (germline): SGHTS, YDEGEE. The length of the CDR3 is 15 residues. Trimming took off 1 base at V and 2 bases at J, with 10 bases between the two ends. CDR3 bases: TGTGCCAGCAGCTTGTTTCTATCCGCTGGAAACACCATATATTTT. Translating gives CASSLFLSAGNTIYF. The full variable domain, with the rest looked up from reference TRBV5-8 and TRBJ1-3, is EAGVTQSPTHLIKTRGQQATLRCSPISGHTSVYWYQQALGLGLQFLLWYDEGEERNRGNFPPRFSGRQFPNYSSELNVNALELEDSALYLCASSLFLSAGNTIYFGEGSWLTVV.

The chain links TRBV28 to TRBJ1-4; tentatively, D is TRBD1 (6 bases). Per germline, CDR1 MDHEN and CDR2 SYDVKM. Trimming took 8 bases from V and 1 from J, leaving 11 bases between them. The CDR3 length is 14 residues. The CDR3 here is CASVEGGTNEKLFF. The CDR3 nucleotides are TGTGCCAGCGTCGAAGGGGGAACTAATGAAAAACTGTTTTTT.